These T cell receptor beta chains were read from a single sample in a study of blood T cell repertoires in COVID-19. Profiled with immunoSEQ multiplex PCR; TCRdb holds only in-frame clones, not every one. The sample contains around 480,000 clones, about 87% of which appear only once. Sequences were obtained from peripheral blood. The receptors were gathered from a woman between 45 and 60 years old with COVID-19, enrolled during active disease. CDR3s include the opening cysteine and the closing phenylalanine or tryptophan. A D gene is named only where the DNA matches it firmly.

v_call	j_call	d_call	cdr3_length	cdr3_nt	cdr3_aa
TRBV10-2	TRBJ2-7	.	11	TGCGCCAGCAGTCCCGCCTACGAGCAGTACTTC	CASSPAYEQYF
TRBV9	TRBJ2-3	.	14	TGTGCCAGCACCCCGCCCACTTACACAGATACGCAGTATTTT	CASTPPTYTDTQYF
TRBV7-9	TRBJ1-2	.	13	TGTGCCAGCAGCTTAGTAGAACTTGATGGCTACACCTTC	CASSLVELDGYTF
TRBV5-4	TRBJ1-6	.	14	TGTGCCAGCAGCTGGGGGGGGGAAAATTCACCCCTCCACTTT	CASSWGGENSPLHF
TRBV2	TRBJ1-2	.	15	TGTGCCAGCAGTGAAGCGAGGGAACAACCCTATGGCTACACCTTC	CASSEAREQPYGYTF
TRBV6-6	TRBJ1-1	.	13	TGTGCCAGCAGTTGGGGAGGGAACACTGAAGCTTTCTTT	CASSWGGNTEAFF
TRBV5-1	TRBJ1-1	.	17	TGCGCCAGCAGCACCCCGGTGGGGGGGGGCCCCGGTTATGAAGCTTTCTTT	CASSTPVGGGPGYEAFF
TRBV29-1	TRBJ1-3	.	15	TGCAGCGTTGAAGATTCCAAGAGCTCTGGAAACACCATATATTTT	CSVEDSKSSGNTIYF
TRBV5-1	TRBJ2-1	TRBD1	15	TGCGCCAGCAGCTTACAGGGGTCTTCCTACAATGAGCAGTTCTTC	CASSLQGSSYNEQFF
TRBV2	TRBJ1-2	.	15	TGTGCCAGCAGTGCGCCCGGGGGGCAGGACTATGGCTACACCTTC	CASSAPGGQDYGYTF
TRBV5-1	TRBJ1-2	.	14	TGCGCCAGCAGCTTGGGTAACAGTTTCTATGGCTACACCTTC	CASSLGNSFYGYTF
TRBV29-1	TRBJ2-7	.	15	TGCAGCGGAGCTGGGGGCTCTAAAAGCTCCTACGAGCAGTACTTC	CSGAGGSKSSYEQYF